These 17 T cell receptor beta chains were all obtained from the same sample, sequenced in a study of immune characteristics of hereditary and idiopathic chronic pancreatitis. Chronic pancreatitis tissue was collected during total pancreatectomy with islet autotransplantation. Some clones are missing from TCRdb's copy, which holds only in-frame ones; the method was immunoSEQ multiplex PCR. Here the sample spans over 800 clones, roughly 77% being singletons. The material sequenced was pancreas tissue with idiopathic chronic pancreatitis. These receptors originate from a human donor with chronic pancreatitis.

The CDR3 reads CASSHPKGGGSEAFF. The CDR3 DNA is TGTGCCAGCAGCCACCCTAAAGGGGGGGGCAGTGAAGCTTTCTTT. The gene calls are TRBV3-1 (or the pseudogene TRBV3-2) and TRBJ1-1; TRBD1 is a possible D gene (6 bases). Germline V gene sequence: CDR1 LGHDT, CDR2 YNNKEL (reference sequence). Trimming took off 3 bases at V and 7 bases at J, with 18 bases between the two ends. There are 15 residues in the CDR3.

The genes are TRBV27 and TRBJ2-7, with D perhaps TRBD1 (6 bases). Germline CDR1 is MNHEY and CDR2 is SMNVEV (reference sequence). The CDR3 totals 15 residues. V was trimmed by 5 bases and J by 3 bases, leaving 17 bases between them. DNA of the CDR3: TGTGCCAGCAGTAGAAGACAGGCTAGGGACTACGAGCAGTACTTC. It specifies CASSRRQARDYEQYF.

This clone turned up a few times. The gene calls are TRBV27 and TRBJ1-1; perhaps TRBD1 as D (6 bases). This CDR3 has 13 amino acids. Germline lookup yields CDR1 MNHEY and CDR2 SMNVEV (reference sequence). With 0 bases removed from V and 4 bases from J, the gap between germline ends came to 6 bases. Written as DNA, the CDR3 is TGTGCCAGCAGTTTATCCAGGGGCACTGAAGCTTTCTTT. Amino acids: CASSLSRGTEAFF.

The rearrangement links TRBV6-2 or TRBV6-3 to TRBJ1-2; unclear D gene. V lost 6 bases to trimming and J lost 0 bases, with 2 bases between them. The CDR3 is 11 amino acids. CDR1 MNHEY and CDR2 SVGEGT come from the germline V gene. CDR3 DNA: TGTGCCAGCAGCACTAACTATGGCTACACCTTC. Translated, it gives CASSTNYGYTF.

This chain connects TRBV19 to TRBJ2-3; TRBD1 matches at 7 bases. The CDR3 contains 16 residues. Trimming cost V 10 bases and J 5 bases; bases outside gene matches: 18. Germline CDR1 reads LNHDA; CDR2 reads SQIVND (reference sequence). This chain's CDR3 is CATGGKYRGEGDTQYF. As DNA, the CDR3 is TGTGCCACCGGAGGAAAGTACAGGGGAGAAGGAGATACGCAGTATTTT.

This clone was observed a single time. CDR3 DNA sequence: TGTGCCAGCAGCCCCCTAGCGGGGGGGACCGATACGCAGTATTTT. Protein sequence: CASSPLAGGTDTQYF. The chain couples TRBV7-7 to TRBJ2-3; 12 bases line up with TRBD2. Germline V lookup: CDR1 SSHAT, CDR2 FNYEAQ (reference sequence). The CDR3 has 15 amino acids. Trimming removed 5 bases from V and 6 bases from J; junction bases left unmatched: 6.

The chain carries TRBV4-3 and TRBJ1-4; D might be TRBD1 (5 bases). The CDR3 runs 14 residues. The ends were cut back, 1 base at V and 6 bases at J, with 9 bases in the middle. Germline CDR1 is LGHNA and CDR2 is YSLEER. DNA of the CDR3: TGCGCCAGCAGCCAAGGACAGAGAGATGAAAAACTGTTTTTT. This codes for CASSQGQRDEKLFF.

This clone was recorded once. This sequence joins TRBV19 and TRBJ1-3; TRBD1 is a possible D gene (5 bases). Germline CDR1 LNHDA, CDR2 SQIVND (reference sequence). Trimming left V 3 bases short and J 4 bases short, with 10 bases between. This CDR3 comprises 14 residues. This chain's CDR3 is CASSMGGSGNTIYF. CDR3 DNA: TGTGCCAGTAGTATGGGGGGTTCCGGAAACACCATATATTTT. Complete variable domain (other parts from reference TRBV19 and TRBJ1-3): DGGITQSPKYLFRKEGQNVTLSCEQNLNHDAMYWYRQDPGQGLRLIYYSQIVNDFQKGDIAEGYSVSREKKESFPLTVTSAQKNPTAFYLCASSMGGSGNTIYFGEGSWLTVV.

The genes are TRBV3-1 (or the pseudogene TRBV3-2) and TRBJ1-6; no reliable D call. The CDR3 is 13 amino acids. V shed 0 bases and J shed 8 bases, with 5 bases lying between them. CDR1 and CDR2 (germline): LGHDT, YNNKEL (reference sequence). In DNA, the CDR3 is TGTGCCAGCAGCCAAGATTTTTATTCACCCCTCCACTTT. Translated: CASSQDFYSPLHF.

V usage is TRBV7-2 and J usage is TRBJ1-3; unclear D gene. The CDR3 sequence is 14 residues long. Germline V lookup: CDR1 SGHTA, CDR2 FQGNSA. Trimming left V 3 bases short and J 0 bases short, with 6 bases between. CDR3 in DNA: TGTGCCAGCAGCTTCGCGTACTCTGGAAACACCATATATTTT. It translates to CASSFAYSGNTIYF.

The sample holds a few counts of this clone. J is TRBJ1-2 and V is TRBV2, with TRBD1 matching over 9 bases. Trimming took 6 bases from V and 5 from J; bases not matched to a gene: 16. The germline V gene encodes CDR1 SNHLY and CDR2 FYNNEI. This CDR3 comprises 17 residues. In DNA form, the CDR3 reads TGTGCCAGCAGGGCACCCACCCTGACAGGGGGGAGGTATGGCTACACCTTC. It is translated as CASRAPTLTGGRYGYTF.

The chain couples TRBV5-1 to TRBJ2-7; 7 bases match TRBD2. From germline, CDR1 is SGHRS and CDR2 YFSETQ. The V and J ends lost 4 bases and 6 bases, in that order; junction bases with no gene match: 10. The CDR3 contains 14 residues. CDR3 region: CASSIAGGLSEQYF. The CDR3 DNA reads as TGCGCCAGCAGCATCGCCGGGGGGTTAAGCGAGCAGTACTTC.

The V call is TRBV7-2, the J call TRBJ2-5, with D perhaps TRBD1 (6 bases). The V end lost 1 base, the J end lost 2 bases, and 8 bases lay between the germline ends. The CDR3 consists of 14 residues. Germline CDR1 reads SGHTA; CDR2 reads FQGNSA. Here the CDR3 DNA reads TGTGCCAGCAGCTTAGGTGGACAGCAAGAGACCCAGTACTTC. Its translation: CASSLGGQQETQYF.

The chain carries TRBV28 and TRBJ2-3, with D maybe TRBD2 (7 bases). CDR1 and CDR2 (germline): MDHEN, SYDVKM. This CDR3 spans 13 amino acids. Trimming pared 8 bases from V and 4 bases from J, leaving 13 bases between. CDR3 residues: CASVGGGPDTQYF. Here the CDR3 DNA reads TGTGCCAGCGTTGGGGGGGGCCCAGATACGCAGTATTTT.

This clone was found a few times. J is TRBJ1-4 and V is TRBV9, with 8 bases that match TRBD1. CDR1 is SGDLS and CDR2 is YYNGEE in the germline V gene. The CDR3 runs 17 residues. J gave up 0 bases and V 4 bases, and 8 bases lay outside the gene matches. The CDR3 sequence is CASSSGGWTATNEKLFF. The CDR3 nucleotides read TGTGCCAGCAGCTCAGGGGGCTGGACCGCAACTAATGAAAAACTGTTTTTT.

This clone was picked up one time. The genes are TRBV18 and TRBJ2-7; perhaps D is TRBD1 or TRBD2 (5 bases each). CDR1 KGHSH and CDR2 LQKENI come from the germline V gene. This CDR3 comprises 14 residues. Trimming cost V 3 bases and J 3 bases, with 12 bases left between them. The CDR3: CASSPRDGDYEQYF. DNA for the CDR3: TGTGCCAGCTCACCTCGGGACGGAGACTACGAGCAGTACTTC.

The chain has TRBV30 and TRBJ1-6, with D possibly matching TRBD1 (5 bases). The V end lost 3 bases, the J end lost 3 bases, and 15 bases lay between the germline ends. Per the germline V gene, CDR1 is GTSNPN and CDR2 is SVGIG (reference sequence). The CDR3 sequence is 16 residues long. The CDR3 protein is CAWRGDPTDYNSPLHF. CDR3 DNA sequence: TGTGCCTGGAGGGGGGACCCGACAGACTATAATTCACCCCTCCACTTT. The full variable domain, completed using reference TRBV30 and TRBJ1-6, is SQTIHQWPATLVQPVGSPLSLECTVEGTSNPNLYWYRQAAGRGLQLLFYSVGIGQISSEVPQNLSASRPQDRQFILSSKKLLLSDSGFYLCAWRGDPTDYNSPLHFGNGTRLTVT.